This TCR beta chain derives from a study of blood T cell repertoires in COVID-19. Study-level background: Italy, Spain and the United States were the sources of the convalescent and acute COVID-19 samples. Sample material is recorded as cDNA or gDNA derived from T cells, B-cell-depleted T cells, or PBMCs.

The authors' processing: Estimates of nucleated cell counts were drawn from the amplification of reference gene primers. Clones were read by immunoSEQ multiplex PCR, and TCRdb kept only the in-frame ones, dropping some. V, J and clone size are those of that table, while D and trimming were read from the DNA. The sample shows about 120,000 clones, roughly three quarters of them seen only once. The source is a human donor in a cohort sampled during active COVID-19. Sequencing used peripheral blood.

The CDR3 DNA reads as TGCAGTGCTAGTGCCGGGGTGGGCTACGAGCAGTACTTC. It yields the protein CSASAGVGYEQYF. The chain is built from TRBV20-1 and TRBJ2-7; maybe TRBD2 (5 bases). The CDR3 sequence is 13 residues long. Trimming left V 3 bases short and J 3 bases short, with 12 bases between. Germline V gives CDR1 DFQATT, CDR2 SNEGSKA (reference sequence).